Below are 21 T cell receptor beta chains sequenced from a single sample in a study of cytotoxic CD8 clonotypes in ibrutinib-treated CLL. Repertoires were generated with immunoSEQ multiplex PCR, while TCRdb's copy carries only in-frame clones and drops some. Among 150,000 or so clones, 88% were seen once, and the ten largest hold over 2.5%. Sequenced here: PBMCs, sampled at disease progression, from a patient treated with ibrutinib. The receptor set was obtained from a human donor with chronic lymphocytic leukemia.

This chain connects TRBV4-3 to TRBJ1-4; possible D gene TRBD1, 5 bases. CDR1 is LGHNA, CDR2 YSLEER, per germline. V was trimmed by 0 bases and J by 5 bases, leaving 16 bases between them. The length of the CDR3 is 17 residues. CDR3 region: CASSQELAAGLNEKLFF. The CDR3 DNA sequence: TGCGCCAGCAGCCAAGAACTGGCCGCAGGGTTGAATGAAAAACTGTTTTTT.

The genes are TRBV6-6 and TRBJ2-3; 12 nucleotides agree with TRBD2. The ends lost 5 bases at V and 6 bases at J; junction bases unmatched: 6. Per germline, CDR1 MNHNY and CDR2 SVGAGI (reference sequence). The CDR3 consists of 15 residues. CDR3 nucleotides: TGTGCCAGCAGTCCAGGACTAGCGGGAATGGATACGCAGTATTTT. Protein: CASSPGLAGMDTQYF.

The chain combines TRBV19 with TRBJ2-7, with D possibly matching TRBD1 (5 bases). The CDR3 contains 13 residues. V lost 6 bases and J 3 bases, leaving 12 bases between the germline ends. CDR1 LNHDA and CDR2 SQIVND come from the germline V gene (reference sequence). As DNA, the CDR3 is TGTGCCAGTAGCCTGGGGCTGTTCTACGAGCAGTACTTC. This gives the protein CASSLGLFYEQYF.

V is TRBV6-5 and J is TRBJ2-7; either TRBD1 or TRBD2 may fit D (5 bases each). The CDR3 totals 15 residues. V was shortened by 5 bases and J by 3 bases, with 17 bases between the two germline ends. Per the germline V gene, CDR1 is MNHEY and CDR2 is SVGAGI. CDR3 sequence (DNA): TGTGCCAGCAGTCTTAAAGCAGGGAGCTACTACGAGCAGTACTTC. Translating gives CASSLKAGSYYEQYF.

CDR3 coding DNA: TGCAGTGCCCCGACGGGGGCCGGCTACACCTTC. Amino acids: CSAPTGAGYTF. The chain has TRBV20-1 and TRBJ1-2; weak D call: TRBD1 (6 bases). The CDR3 loop spans 11 amino acids. The V end lost 6 bases, the J end lost 8 bases, and 13 bases lay between the germline ends. Germline-derived CDR1 and CDR2 are DFQATT and SNEGSKA (reference sequence).

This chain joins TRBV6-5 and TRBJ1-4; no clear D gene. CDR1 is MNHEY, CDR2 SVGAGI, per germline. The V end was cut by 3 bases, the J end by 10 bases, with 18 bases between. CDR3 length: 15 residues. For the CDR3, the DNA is TGTGCCAGCAGTTATAAGCCCTTCGGAGGAGGAAAACTGTTTTTT. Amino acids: CASSYKPFGGGKLFF.

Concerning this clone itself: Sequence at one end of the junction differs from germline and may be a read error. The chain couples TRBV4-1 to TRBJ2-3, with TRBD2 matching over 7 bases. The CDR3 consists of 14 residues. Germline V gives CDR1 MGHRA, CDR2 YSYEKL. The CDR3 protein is CASRHVGGGHTQYF. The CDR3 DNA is TGCGCCAGCCGCCACGTGGGGGGAGGGCATACGCAGTATTTT.

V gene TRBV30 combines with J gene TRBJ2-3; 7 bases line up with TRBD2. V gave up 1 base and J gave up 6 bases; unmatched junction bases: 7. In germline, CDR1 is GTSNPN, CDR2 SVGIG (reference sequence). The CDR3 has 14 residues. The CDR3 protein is CAWSGGGSADTQYF. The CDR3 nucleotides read TGTGCCTGGAGTGGTGGCGGGAGCGCGGATACGCAGTATTTT.

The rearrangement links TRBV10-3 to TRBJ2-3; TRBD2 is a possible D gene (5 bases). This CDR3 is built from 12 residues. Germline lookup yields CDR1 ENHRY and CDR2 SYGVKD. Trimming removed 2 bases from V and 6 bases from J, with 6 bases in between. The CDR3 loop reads CAISETGDTQYF. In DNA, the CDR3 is TGTGCCATCAGTGAGACGGGGGATACGCAGTATTTT.

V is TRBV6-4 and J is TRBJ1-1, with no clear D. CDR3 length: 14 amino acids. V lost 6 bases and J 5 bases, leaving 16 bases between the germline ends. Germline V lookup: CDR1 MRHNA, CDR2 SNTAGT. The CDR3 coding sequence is TGTGCCAGCAGAAACGACGGGCTAGGGACTGAAGCTTTCTTT. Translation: CASRNDGLGTEAFF.

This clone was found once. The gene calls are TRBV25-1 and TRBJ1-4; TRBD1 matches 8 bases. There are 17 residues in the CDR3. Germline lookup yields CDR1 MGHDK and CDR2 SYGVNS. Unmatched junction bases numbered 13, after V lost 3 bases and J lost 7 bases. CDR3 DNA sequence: TGTGCCAGCAGTGACCTCCAGCAGGGGGCCAAACGTGAAAAACTGTTTTTT. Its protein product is CASSDLQQGAKREKLFF.

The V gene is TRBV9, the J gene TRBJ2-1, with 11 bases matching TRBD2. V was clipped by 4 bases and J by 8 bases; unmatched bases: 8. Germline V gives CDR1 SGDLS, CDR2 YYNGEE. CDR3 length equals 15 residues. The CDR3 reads CASSFSGRALDEQFF. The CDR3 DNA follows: TGTGCCAGCAGCTTTAGCGGGAGGGCCCTCGATGAGCAGTTCTTC.

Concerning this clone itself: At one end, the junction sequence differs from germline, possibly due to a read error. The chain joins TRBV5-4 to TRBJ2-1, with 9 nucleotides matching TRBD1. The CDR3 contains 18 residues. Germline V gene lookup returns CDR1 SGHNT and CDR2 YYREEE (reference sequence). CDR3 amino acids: CASSQVTGGRFMGYEQFF. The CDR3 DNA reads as TGCGCCAGCAGCCAAGTCACAGGGGGCCGTTTCATGGGATATGAGCAGTTCTTC.

For the CDR3, the DNA is TGCGCCAGCAGCCCGGACGGGGAGGAGCAGTACTTC. Its translation is CASSPDGEEQYF. This rearrangement joins TRBV5-1 to TRBJ2-7, with D possibly matching TRBD2 (5 bases). The V end was cut by 4 bases, the J end by 7 bases, with 12 bases between. There are 12 residues in the CDR3. Germline-derived CDR1 and CDR2 are SGHRS and YFSETQ.

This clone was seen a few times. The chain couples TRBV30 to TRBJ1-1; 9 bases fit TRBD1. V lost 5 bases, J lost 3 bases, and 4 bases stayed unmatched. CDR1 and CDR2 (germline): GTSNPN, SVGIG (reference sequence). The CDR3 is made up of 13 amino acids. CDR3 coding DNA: TGTGCCTGGGCACAGGGGGCATACACTGAAGCTTTCTTT. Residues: CAWAQGAYTEAFF.

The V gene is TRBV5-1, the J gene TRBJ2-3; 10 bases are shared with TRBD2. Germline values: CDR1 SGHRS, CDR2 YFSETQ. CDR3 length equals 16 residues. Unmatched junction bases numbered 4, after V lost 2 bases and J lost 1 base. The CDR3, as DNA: TGCGCCAGCAGCTTATTAGCGGGGGGCGGCACAGATACGCAGTATTTT. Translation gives CASSLLAGGGTDTQYF. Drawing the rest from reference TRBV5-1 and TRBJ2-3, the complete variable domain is KAGVTQTPRYLIKTRGQQVTLSCSPISGHRSVSWYQQTPGQGLQFLFEYFSETQRNKGNFPGRFSGRQFSNSRSEMNVSTLELGDSALYLCASSLLAGGGTDTQYFGPGTRLTVL.

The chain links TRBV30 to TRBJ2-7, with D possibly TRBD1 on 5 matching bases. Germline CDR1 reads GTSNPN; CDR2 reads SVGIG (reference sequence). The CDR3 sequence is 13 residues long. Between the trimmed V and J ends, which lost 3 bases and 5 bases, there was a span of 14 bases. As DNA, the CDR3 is TGTGCCTGGAGCGCCCAGGGCACCCACGAGCAGTACTTC. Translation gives CAWSAQGTHEQYF.

This CDR3 reads CASSIVFGNQPQHF. Written as DNA, the CDR3 is TGTGCCAGCAGTATAGTTTTTGGCAATCAGCCCCAGCATTTT. This sequence joins TRBV27 and TRBJ1-5; D is ambiguous. The CDR3 contains 14 residues. V lost 5 bases and J 2 bases, leaving 10 bases between the germline ends. Germline V gene lookup returns CDR1 MNHEY and CDR2 SMNVEV (reference sequence).

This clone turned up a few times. As DNA, the CDR3 is TGTGCCAGCAGTGTGGTACGGTCGGACGGACGGAACAGACAAGCTTTCTTT. This encodes CASSVVRSDGRNRQAFF. The chain carries TRBV6-1 and TRBJ1-1; no firm D call. The V end was cut by 4 bases, the J end by 9 bases, with 27 bases between. The CDR3 length is 17 residues. CDR1 MNHNS and CDR2 SASEGT come from the germline V gene.

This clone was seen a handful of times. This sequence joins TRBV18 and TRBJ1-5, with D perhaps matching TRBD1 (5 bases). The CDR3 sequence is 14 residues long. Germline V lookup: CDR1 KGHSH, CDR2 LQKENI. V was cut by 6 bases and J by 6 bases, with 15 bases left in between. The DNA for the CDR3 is TGTGCCAGCTCCCCGTGGGGGGGTCCTCAGCCCCAGCATTTT. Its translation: CASSPWGGPQPQHF.

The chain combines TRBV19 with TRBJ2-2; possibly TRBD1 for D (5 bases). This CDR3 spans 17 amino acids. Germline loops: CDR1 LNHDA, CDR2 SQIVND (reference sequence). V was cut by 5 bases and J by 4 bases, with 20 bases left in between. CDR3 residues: CASSSMAAGKFTGELFF. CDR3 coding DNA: TGTGCCAGTAGTTCCATGGCGGCAGGGAAATTCACCGGGGAGCTGTTTTTT.